These 13 T cell receptor beta chains share one sample of origin, sequenced in a study of T cells after yellow fever vaccination. TCRdb reprocessed the 5' RACE reads with MiXCR, giving one entry per CDR3 protein. The table records about 550,000 distinct CDR3 sequences, approximately 21% of them present only once. The sequenced sample was PBMCs, obtained 15 days after the yellow fever booster vaccination. The receptors were gathered from a man aged 25-45 years who received the YFV17D yellow fever vaccine.

CDR3 amino acids: CSATSGTSYNEQFF. As DNA, the CDR3 is TGCAGCGCGACTAGCGGGACCTCCTACAATGAGCAGTTCTTC. This chain uses TRBV29-1 with TRBJ2-1; TRBD2 agrees at 11 bases. V was clipped by 7 bases and J by 0 bases; unmatched bases: 2. The germline CDR1 and CDR2 sequences are SQVTM and ANQGSEA. This CDR3 contains 14 residues.

The chain links TRBV10-3 to TRBJ2-1; TRBD2 is a possible D gene (5 bases). Between the trimmed V and J ends, which lost 4 bases and 6 bases, there was a span of 10 bases. Per the germline V gene, CDR1 is ENHRY and CDR2 is SYGVKD. There are 13 residues in the CDR3. CDR3 coding DNA: TGTGCCATCAGTGTCGAGGGCCGCAATGAGCAGTTCTTC. Translated: CAISVEGRNEQFF.

The V and J genes are TRBV15 and TRBJ2-5; D may be TRBD1 (5 bases). Germline CDR1 and CDR2: LNHNV and YYDKDF (reference sequence). V lost 0 bases to trimming and J lost 5 bases, with 13 bases between them. This CDR3 spans 15 amino acids. The CDR3 here is CATSRDGRGAETQYF. DNA of the CDR3: TGTGCCACCAGCAGAGATGGAAGGGGCGCGGAGACCCAGTACTTC.

Comments on this clonotype: Relative to the germline gene, one junction end is altered; a read error may explain this. This chain uses TRBV12-3 or TRBV12-4 with TRBJ1-1; D is undetermined. CDR3 size: 13 residues. The CDR3 sequence: CASSLSIKSWVNF. The CDR3 region has the DNA TGTGCCAGCAGTTTAAGCATAAAGTCATGGGTGAACTTT.

This clonotype was seen more than once but under ten times. The rearrangement links TRBV5-6 to TRBJ2-7, with 9 nucleotides matching TRBD1. V shed 1 base, J shed 4 bases, and the junction held 6 bases outside the gene matches. The CDR3 has 15 residues. Looked up from germline, CDR1 is SGHDT and CDR2 is YYEEEE. The CDR3 sequence: CASSLKGQGLYEQYF. CDR3 sequence (DNA): TGTGCCAGCAGCTTGAAAGGACAGGGGTTATACGAGCAGTACTTC.

The chain is built from TRBV9 and TRBJ2-3, with TRBD1 as a possible D gene (5 bases). V shed 4 bases and J shed 6 bases, with 15 bases lying between them. The length of the CDR3 is 14 residues. Germline assignment: CDR1 SGDLS and CDR2 YYNGEE. The CDR3 DNA sequence: TGTGCCAGCAGCTTCTTAGGGTCAGGGGATACGCAGTATTTT. Its protein is CASSFLGSGDTQYF.

This clonotype has just a few counts. The chain combines TRBV5-1 with TRBJ1-2; TRBD1 matches at 7 bases. The CDR3 loop spans 15 amino acids. Germline V gene lookup returns CDR1 SGHRS and CDR2 YFSETQ. The J segment lost 6 bases and the V segment lost 4 bases, leaving 12 bases of the junction unmatched. Written as DNA, the CDR3 is TGCGCCAGCAGCCGACAATCGACAGGGTCGGATGGCTACACCTTC. Translated: CASSRQSTGSDGYTF.

The V gene is TRBV20-1, the J gene TRBJ2-7; no reliable D call. Trimming removed 1 base at V and 7 bases at J, with 14 bases between. This CDR3 comprises 13 residues. Looked up from germline, CDR1 is DFQATT and CDR2 is SNEGSKA (reference sequence). CDR3 DNA: TGCAGTGCTAGAGCCCCGGACCCCCGGGAGCAGTACTTC. Translation: CSARAPDPREQYF.

The genes are TRBV24-1 and TRBJ2-1; 7 bases agree with TRBD2. CDR1 is KGHDR and CDR2 is SFDVKD in the germline V gene. The CDR3 totals 14 residues. V was pared by 1 base and J by 8 bases, with 4 bases of the junction left unmatched. The CDR3 spells CATSDFSSGDEQFF. The CDR3 nucleotides are TGTGCCACCAGTGATTTCTCTAGCGGTGATGAGCAGTTCTTC.

This sequence joins TRBV11-2 and TRBJ2-7, with D unclear. The V end was cut by 5 bases, the J end by 3 bases, with 17 bases between. Germline V CDR1 and CDR2: SGHAT, FQNNGV. The length of the CDR3 is 15 residues. The CDR3, as DNA: TGTGCCAGCAGCCCCAATGTCGATACCTTCTACGAGCAGTACTTC. It specifies CASSPNVDTFYEQYF.

There are a few counts of this clonotype. J is TRBJ2-5 and V is TRBV12-3 or TRBV12-4; 7 bases map to TRBD2. This CDR3 has 15 residues. With V trimmed by 7 bases and J by 2 bases, 10 bases remained unmatched. The CDR3 nucleotides read TGTGCCAGCACCCAAATGGGACTACCACAAGAGACCCAGTACTTC. It yields the protein CASTQMGLPQETQYF.

In this sample, this clonotype turned up a few times. This chain links TRBV7-6 with TRBJ2-7; maybe TRBD1 (6 bases). This CDR3 is built from 14 residues. The germline V gene has CDR1 SGHVS and CDR2 FNYEAQ. V dropped 4 bases and J dropped 4 bases, with 14 bases sitting between them. CDR3 sequence: CASSSHRVGYEQYF. The CDR3 DNA reads as TGTGCCAGCAGCTCGCACAGGGTAGGGTACGAGCAGTACTTC.

The chain uses TRBV7-3 and TRBJ2-5; maybe TRBD1 (6 bases). The germline CDR1 and CDR2 sequences are SGHTA and FQGTGA. Trimming cost V 2 bases and J 5 bases, with 21 bases left between them. CDR3 length equals 17 residues. In DNA form, the CDR3 reads TGTGCCAGCAGCTTAGTAATGGGACAACCCAATGCGGAGACCCAGTACTTC. Protein sequence: CASSLVMGQPNAETQYF.